This T cell receptor beta chain was observed in a study of blood T cell repertoires in COVID-19. Original handling: Amplification of reference gene primers was used by the study to estimate nucleated cell counts. The repertoire was sequenced with immunoSEQ multiplex PCR; TCRdb's copy has only in-frame clones and lacks some. V, J and clone size were drawn from that table, and D and trimming were deduced from the DNA. The repertoire includes about 220,000 clones, approximately 90% of them detected once, and around 3.2% sits in the top ten. Participants' reported clinical history set cohort assignment. This CDR3 has 13 residues. Germline V gene sequence: CDR1 SNHLY, CDR2 FYNNEI.

This receptor was obtained from a woman aged 18-29 years in a cohort exposed to, infected with or recovered from COVID-19 (not recorded which). This chain uses TRBV2 with TRBJ2-5, with TRBD2 matching 9 bases. Material: PBMCs or T cells enriched from blood (not recorded which). The CDR3 spells CATGLAPQETQYF. In DNA form, the CDR3 reads TGTGCTACGGGACTAGCCCCCCAAGAGACCCAGTACTTC. The full variable domain, completed using reference TRBV2 and TRBJ2-5, is EPEVTQTPSHQVTQMGQEVILRCVPISNHLYFYWYRQILGQKVEFLVSFYNNEISEKSEIFDDQFSVERPDGSNFTLKIRSTKLEDSAMYFCATGLAPQETQYFGPGTRLLVL.